This TCR beta chain was recovered during a study of blood T cell repertoires in COVID-19. Study-level background: Spain, Italy and the United States supplied samples that represented acute and convalescent COVID-19.

Original methodology: Amplification from reference gene primers served as the basis for estimated nucleated cell counts. Assay used: immunoSEQ multiplex PCR; TCRdb lists only in-frame clones, some missing. V and J calls and clone size are copied from that table; D and trimming were computed from the DNA. The sample lists around 300,000 clones, 75% to 90% seen once, with roughly 2.5% in the top ten. Germline V lookup: CDR1 SGHTA, CDR2 FQGTGA. The V end was cut by 1 base, the J end by 1 base, with 11 bases between. The CDR3 totals 16 residues. Those enrolled, adults aged roughly 18 to 89 years, came from about 24 US areas. Cohorts were based on clinical histories the participants reported.

Sequencing was carried out using PBMCs or T cells enriched from blood (not recorded which). This chain links TRBV7-3 with TRBJ2-1, with D possibly TRBD2 on 6 matching bases. This TCR was sampled from a woman aged 18-29 years who had recovered from COVID-19. CDR3 region: CASSLSGGRSYNEQFF. The CDR3 nucleotides are TGTGCCAGCAGCTTAAGCGGAGGGAGGTCCTACAATGAGCAGTTCTTC.